The entry below gives a single TCR beta chain sequence along with its context. Its antigen remains unidentified. Primed by a sample-barcoded 5' primer and a J-beta primer mix, a second PCR proceeded for 7 to 11 cycles. In TCRdb, the 5' RACE reads were re-called with MiXCR into one record per CDR3 protein. The sample holds more than 650,000 distinct CDR3 sequences, about 26% seen once. The data were taken from a study of blood T cells in healthy people across ages. Broader study findings: It was the long-lived donors that had more naive CD4+ cells and higher diversity than aged donors.

These data also featured in a second study, about T cells of mothers and their children. That paper states: Every mother produced more than 8 million TCR beta CDR3 reads, whereas every child provided around 3 million. Related mother-child pairs showed slightly, non-significantly higher overlap than unrelated pairs.

The material sequenced was blood. The TCR originated in a boy younger than 18 in good health.

CDR3 sequence reads: CSASQGTGFAAFF. The DNA of the CDR3 is TGCAGTGCTAGTCAGGGGACAGGGTTTGCAGCTTTCTTT. This chain links TRBV20-1 with TRBJ1-1; TRBD1 matches 9 bases. The CDR3 has 13 residues. The germline V gene encodes CDR1 DFQATT and CDR2 SNEGSKA (reference sequence). V trimming: 3 bases; J trimming: 10 bases; junction bases outside the gene matches: 9.